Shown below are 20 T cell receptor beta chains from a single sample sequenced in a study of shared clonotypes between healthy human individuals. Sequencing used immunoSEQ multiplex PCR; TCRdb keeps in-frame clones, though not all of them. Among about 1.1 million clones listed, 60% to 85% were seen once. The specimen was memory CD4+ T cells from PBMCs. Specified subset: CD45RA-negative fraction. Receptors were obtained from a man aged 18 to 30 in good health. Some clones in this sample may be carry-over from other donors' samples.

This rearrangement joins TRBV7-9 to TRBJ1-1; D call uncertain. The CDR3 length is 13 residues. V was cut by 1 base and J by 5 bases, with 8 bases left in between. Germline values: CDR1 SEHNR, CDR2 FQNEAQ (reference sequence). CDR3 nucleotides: TGTGCCAGCAGCTTAGACGCCGGGACTGAAGCTTTCTTT. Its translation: CASSLDAGTEAFF.

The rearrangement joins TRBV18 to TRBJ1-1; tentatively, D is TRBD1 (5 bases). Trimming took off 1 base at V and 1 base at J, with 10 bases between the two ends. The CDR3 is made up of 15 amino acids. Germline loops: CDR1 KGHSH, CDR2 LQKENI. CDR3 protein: CASSPRPDTNTEAFF. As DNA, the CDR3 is TGTGCCAGCTCACCACGGCCGGACACGAACACTGAAGCTTTCTTT.

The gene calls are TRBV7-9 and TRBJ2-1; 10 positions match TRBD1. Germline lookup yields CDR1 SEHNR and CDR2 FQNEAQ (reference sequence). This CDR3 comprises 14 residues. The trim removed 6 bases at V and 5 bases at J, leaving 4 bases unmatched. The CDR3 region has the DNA TGTGCCAGCAGATGGACAGGGGGTGACAATGAGCAGTTCTTC. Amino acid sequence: CASRWTGGDNEQFF. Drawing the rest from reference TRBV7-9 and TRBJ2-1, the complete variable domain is DTGVSQNPRHKITKRGQNVTFRCDPISEHNRLYWYRQTLGQGPEFLTYFQNEAQLEKSRLLSDRFSAERPKGSFSTLEIQRTEQGDSAMYLCASRWTGGDNEQFFGPGTRLTVL.

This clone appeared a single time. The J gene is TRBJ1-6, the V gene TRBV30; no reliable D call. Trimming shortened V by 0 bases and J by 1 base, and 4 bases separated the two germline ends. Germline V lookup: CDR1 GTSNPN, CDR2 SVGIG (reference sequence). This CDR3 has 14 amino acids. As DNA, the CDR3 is TGTGCCTGGAGTGTCGGTTCCTATAATTCACCCCTCCACTTT. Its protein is CAWSVGSYNSPLHF.

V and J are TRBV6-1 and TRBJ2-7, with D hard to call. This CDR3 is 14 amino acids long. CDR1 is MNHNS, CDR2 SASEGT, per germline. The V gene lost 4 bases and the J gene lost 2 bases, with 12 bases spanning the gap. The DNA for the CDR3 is TGTGCCAGCAGTGGTATACAAACTGCCTACGAGCAGTACTTC. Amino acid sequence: CASSGIQTAYEQYF.

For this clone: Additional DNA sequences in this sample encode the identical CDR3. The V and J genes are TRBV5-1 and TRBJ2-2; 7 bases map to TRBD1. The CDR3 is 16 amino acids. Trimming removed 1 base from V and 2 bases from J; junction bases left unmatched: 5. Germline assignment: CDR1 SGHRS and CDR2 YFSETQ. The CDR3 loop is CASSLIAGGNTGELFF. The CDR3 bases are TGCGCCAGCAGCTTGATCGCAGGGGGAAACACCGGGGAGCTGTTTTTT.

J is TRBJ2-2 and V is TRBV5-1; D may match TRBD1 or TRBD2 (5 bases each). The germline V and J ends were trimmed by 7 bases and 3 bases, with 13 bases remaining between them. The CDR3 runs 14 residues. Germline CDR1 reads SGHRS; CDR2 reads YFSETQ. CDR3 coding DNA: TGCGCCAGCTGTTTGATGGGGGACACCGGGGAGCTGTTTTTT. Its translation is CASCLMGDTGELFF.

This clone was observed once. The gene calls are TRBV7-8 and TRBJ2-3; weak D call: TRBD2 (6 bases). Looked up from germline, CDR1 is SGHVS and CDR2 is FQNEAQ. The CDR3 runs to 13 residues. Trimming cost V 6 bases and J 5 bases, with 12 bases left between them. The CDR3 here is CASSRSGEDTQYF. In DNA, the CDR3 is TGTGCCAGCAGTAGGTCGGGGGAAGATACGCAGTATTTT.

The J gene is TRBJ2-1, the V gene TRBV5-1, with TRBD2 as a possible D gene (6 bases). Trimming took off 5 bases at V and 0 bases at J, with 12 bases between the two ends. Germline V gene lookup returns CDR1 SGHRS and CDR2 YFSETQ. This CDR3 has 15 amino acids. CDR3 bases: TGCGCCAGCAGTCCTAGCGCCTACTCCTACAATGAGCAGTTCTTC. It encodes CASSPSAYSYNEQFF.

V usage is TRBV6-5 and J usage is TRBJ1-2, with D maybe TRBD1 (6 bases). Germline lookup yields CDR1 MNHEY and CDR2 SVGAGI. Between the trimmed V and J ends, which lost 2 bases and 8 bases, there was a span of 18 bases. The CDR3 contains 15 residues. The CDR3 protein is CASSYLMGGRRGYTF. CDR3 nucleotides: TGTGCCAGCAGTTACCTCATGGGGGGCCGTCGGGGCTACACCTTC.

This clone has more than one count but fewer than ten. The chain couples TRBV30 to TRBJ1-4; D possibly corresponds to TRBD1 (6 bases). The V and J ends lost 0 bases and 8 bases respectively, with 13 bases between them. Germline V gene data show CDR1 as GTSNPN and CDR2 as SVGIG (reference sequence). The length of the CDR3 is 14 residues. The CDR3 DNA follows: TGTGCCTGGAGTGTAGGCAGGGGTGAGGAAAAACTGTTTTTT. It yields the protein CAWSVGRGEEKLFF.

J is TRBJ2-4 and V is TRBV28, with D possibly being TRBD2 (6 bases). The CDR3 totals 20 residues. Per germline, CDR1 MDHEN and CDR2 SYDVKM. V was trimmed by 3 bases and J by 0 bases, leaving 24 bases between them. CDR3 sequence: CASSFGGAPRKGAAKNIQYF. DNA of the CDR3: TGTGCCAGCAGTTTCGGCGGGGCACCTAGAAAAGGGGCAGCCAAAAACATTCAGTACTTC.

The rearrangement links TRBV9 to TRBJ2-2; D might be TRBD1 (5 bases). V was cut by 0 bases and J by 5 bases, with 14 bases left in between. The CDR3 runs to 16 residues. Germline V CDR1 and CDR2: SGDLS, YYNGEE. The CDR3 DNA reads TGTGCCAGCAGCGTAGCTGGGCAGGGTGGGACCGGGGAGCTGTTTTTT. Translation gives CASSVAGQGGTGELFF.

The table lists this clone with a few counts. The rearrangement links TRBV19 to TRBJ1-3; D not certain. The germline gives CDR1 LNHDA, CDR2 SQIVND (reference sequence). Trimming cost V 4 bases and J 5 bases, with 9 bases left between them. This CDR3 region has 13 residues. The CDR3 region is CASSTVPRNTIYF. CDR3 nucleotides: TGTGCCAGTAGTACCGTACCGAGAAACACCATATATTTT.

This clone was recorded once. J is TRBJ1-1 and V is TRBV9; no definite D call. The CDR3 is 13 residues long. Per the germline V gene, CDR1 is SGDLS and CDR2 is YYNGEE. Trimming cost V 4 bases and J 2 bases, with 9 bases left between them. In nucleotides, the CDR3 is TGTGCCAGCAGCTCCCCCCCCAACACTGAAGCTTTCTTT. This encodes CASSSPPNTEAFF.

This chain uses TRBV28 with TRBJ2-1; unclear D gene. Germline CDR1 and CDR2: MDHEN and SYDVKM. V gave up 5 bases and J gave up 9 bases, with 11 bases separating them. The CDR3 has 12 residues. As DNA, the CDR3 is TGTGCCAGCAGTAACATGGTCGGTGAGCAGTTCTTC. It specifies CASSNMVGEQFF.

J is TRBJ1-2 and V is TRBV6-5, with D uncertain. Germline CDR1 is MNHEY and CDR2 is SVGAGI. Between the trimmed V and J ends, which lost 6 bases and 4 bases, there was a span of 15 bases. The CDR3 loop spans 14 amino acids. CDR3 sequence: CASSLNRWVYGYTF. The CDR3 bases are TGTGCCAGCAGCCTCAATCGGTGGGTCTATGGCTACACCTTC.

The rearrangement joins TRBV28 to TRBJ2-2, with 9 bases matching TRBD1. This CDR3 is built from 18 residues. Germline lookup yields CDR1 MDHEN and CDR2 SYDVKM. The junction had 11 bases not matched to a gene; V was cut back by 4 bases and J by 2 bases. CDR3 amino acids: CASSSPPGQGPNTGELFF. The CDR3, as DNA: TGTGCCAGCAGTTCGCCTCCGGGACAGGGACCCAACACCGGGGAGCTGTTTTTT.

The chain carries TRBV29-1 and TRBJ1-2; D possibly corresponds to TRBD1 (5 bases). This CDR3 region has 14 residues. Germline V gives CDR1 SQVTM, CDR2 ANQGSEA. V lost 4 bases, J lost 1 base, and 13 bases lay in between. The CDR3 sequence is CSVGGRWDNYGYTF. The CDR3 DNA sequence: TGCAGCGTTGGGGGACGGTGGGATAACTATGGCTACACCTTC.

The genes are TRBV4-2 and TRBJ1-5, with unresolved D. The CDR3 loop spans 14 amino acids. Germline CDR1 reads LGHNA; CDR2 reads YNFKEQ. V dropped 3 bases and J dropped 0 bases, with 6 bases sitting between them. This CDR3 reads CASSQGSSNQPQHF. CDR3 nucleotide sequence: TGTGCCAGCAGCCAGGGAAGTAGCAATCAGCCCCAGCATTTT.